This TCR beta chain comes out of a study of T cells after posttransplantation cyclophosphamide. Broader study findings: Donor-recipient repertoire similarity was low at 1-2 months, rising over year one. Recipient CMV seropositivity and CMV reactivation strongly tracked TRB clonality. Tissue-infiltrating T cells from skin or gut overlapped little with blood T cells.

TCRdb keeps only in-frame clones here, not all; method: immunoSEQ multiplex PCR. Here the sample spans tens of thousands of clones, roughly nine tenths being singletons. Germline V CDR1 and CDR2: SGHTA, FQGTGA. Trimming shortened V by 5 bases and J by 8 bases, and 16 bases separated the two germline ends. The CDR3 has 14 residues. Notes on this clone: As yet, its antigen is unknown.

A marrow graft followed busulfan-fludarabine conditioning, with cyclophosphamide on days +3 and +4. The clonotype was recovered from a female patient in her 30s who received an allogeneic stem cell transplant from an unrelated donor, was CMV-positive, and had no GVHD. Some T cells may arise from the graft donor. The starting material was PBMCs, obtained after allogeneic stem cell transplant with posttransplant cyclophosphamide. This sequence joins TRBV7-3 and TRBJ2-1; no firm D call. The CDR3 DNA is TGTGCCAGCAGCCCAGGATTAGTTGGGCATGAGCAGTTCTTC. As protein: CASSPGLVGHEQFF. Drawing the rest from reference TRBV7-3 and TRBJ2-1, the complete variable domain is GAGVSQTPSNKVTEKGKYVELRCDPISGHTALYWYRQSLGQGPEFLIYFQGTGAADDSGLPNDRFFAVRPEGSVSTLKIQRTERGDSAVYLCASSPGLVGHEQFFGPGTRLTVL.